This T cell receptor (beta chain) was profiled in a study (TCRdb year 2016). Remarks on this clonotype: The target of this receptor is not known. The record has no base qualities; no much larger clone is one base away.

To prepare the library, RT-PCR was applied. Sequencing was carried out with an Illumina MiSeq. TCRdb trimmed public reads at Q25 via fastp, called clones via MiXCR and kept in-frame beta chains. Rows with a matching CDR3 protein are joined into one entry that keeps the most common DNA and genes. Recorded for this sample are 650,000 to 800,000 distinct CDR3 sequences; 14% of them occurred a single time. 3.6% of the sample comes from the top ten. From the cysteine through the phenylalanine, the CDR3 covers 15 amino acids. Solely the CDR3 DNA is kept, with 45 bases framed from the first base. V ends up 6 bases short and J 6 bases short, with an unmatched junction base count of 7. In the germline V gene, CDR1 corresponds to KGHSH and CDR2 to LQKENI.

Sequences were obtained from memory CD4+ T cells from blood. The rearranged chain carries TRBV18 and TRBJ2-1, with 11 central nucleotides matching TRBD2. The TCR comes from a female donor in good health, serving as a healthy control. The nucleotides are TGTGCCAGCTCCCTATCTGGACTAGCGGGCAATGAGCAGTTCTTC. It translates as CASSLSGLAGNEQFF.